This TCR beta chain is drawn from a study of blood T cell repertoires in COVID-19. Study context: Both acute and convalescent COVID-19 samples were obtained from the United States, Italy and Spain. PBMCs, B-cell-depleted T cells, or T cells provided the cDNA or gDNA that made up the material.

Trimming removed 6 bases from V and 0 bases from J, with 6 bases in between. The CDR3 loop spans 13 amino acids. Germline V gene data show CDR1 as SQVTM and CDR2 as ANQGSEA. Original data processing: From reference gene primer amplification, estimates of nucleated cell counts were derived. Measured with immunoSEQ multiplex PCR; TCRdb has only the in-frame clones, and not every one. That table furnishes V, J and clone size, whereas the DNA furnished D and trimming. Counted here are about 140,000 clones, 88% occurring once; the ten biggest clones make up 10% to 13%. The rearrangement uses TRBV29-1 and TRBJ2-6, with unresolved D. This TCR derives from a man aged 45-65 years with active or convalescent COVID-19. Sequencing was done on a sample of peripheral blood. CDR3 sequence (DNA): TGCAGCGTCGGGTACTCTGGGGCCAACGTCCTGACTTTC. It specifies CSVGYSGANVLTF.